This TCR beta chain was captured in a study of regulatory T cells in long-lasting Graves disease. CDR3-region Arm-PCR and iRepertoire HTBI primers produced the TCR beta libraries. TCRdb fed the multiplex PCR reads into MiXCR, producing one record per CDR3 protein. This sample has roughly 500,000 distinct CDR3 sequences, with less than 15% found just once. Stated time point: newly diagnosed GD, antithyroid drugs for less than 3 months. With RNA extracted from PBMCs as input, the TCR library was made. Separately, the same data were catalogued under a study of T cells in Graves' hyperthyroidism and ophthalmopathy.

Specimen: peripheral blood mononuclear cells (PBMCs), collected at new diagnosis, from a patient treated with antithyroid drugs. The source is a man aged 30 to 39 with Graves disease.

CDR3 bases: TGTGCCTGGAGTGTACCGGAGACCCAGTACTTC. Amino acid sequence: CAWSVPETQYF. The chain uses TRBV30 and TRBJ2-5; D ambiguous. The germline V gene has CDR1 GTSNPN and CDR2 SVGIG (reference sequence). The CDR3 has 11 amino acids. The V end lost 0 bases, the J end lost 5 bases, and 4 bases lay between the germline ends.